This record concerns one T cell receptor (beta chain) sequence. The antigen remains undetermined. The sample belongs to a study of regulatory T cells in long-lasting Graves disease. Whole-study results and caveats: Patients with persistent disease showed a bias toward TRBV28, TRBJ1-2 and TRBJ2-5. New patients shared 966 public clonotypes, fewer than the approximately 3,000 shared by persistent patients. Newly diagnosed Graves' patients had higher TCR diversity than persistent ones.

The sample's time point: persistent/refractory GD, antithyroid drugs over 5 years with positive TRAb. PBMCs provided the RNA from which the TCR library was made. The CDR3 spans 12 residues. With 5 bases removed from V and 5 bases from J, the gap between germline ends came to 10 bases. From germline, CDR1 is SGHAT and CDR2 FQNNGV. The TCR beta library used iRepertoire HTBI primers with Arm-PCR amplification of CDR3. From the multiplex PCR reads, TCRdb called clonotypes with MiXCR, one entry per CDR3 protein. The sample has 350,000 to 500,000 distinct CDR3 sequences, around 23% seen once. The J gene is TRBJ2-7, the V gene TRBV11-2; the D gene is possibly TRBD2 (6 bases). The clonotype was recovered from a female donor with Graves disease. The specimen comprised peripheral blood mononuclear cells (PBMCs), sampled when the disease was refractory, from a patient treated with antithyroid drugs. The CDR3 DNA reads as TGTGCCAGCAGCCGCGGGATCCACGAGCAGTACTTC. It is translated as CASSRGIHEQYF.